Listed here are 27 T cell receptor beta chains from one sample, sequenced in a study of blood T cells in healthy people across ages. A second about 6 to 11 cycle PCR used barcoded and J-beta primers. TCRdb redid the calling of the 5' RACE reads with MiXCR, one entry per CDR3 protein. The sample carries over a million distinct CDR3 sequences, approximately 42% recorded once. Sequencing was carried out using blood. The source is a woman between 18 and 29 years old in good health.

This chain's CDR3 is CASSFLVGASTDTQYF. The CDR3 DNA reads TGTGCCAGCAGCTTTCTGGTTGGAGCGAGCACAGATACGCAGTATTTT. This rearrangement joins TRBV7-2 to TRBJ2-3; D gene uncertain. Germline V gene data show CDR1 as SGHTA and CDR2 as FQGNSA. Trimming cost V 3 bases and J 0 bases, with 13 bases left between them. CDR3 length: 16 amino acids.

This clonotype was seen only a few times. The V gene is TRBV4-3, the J gene TRBJ1-2; D gene uncertain. The CDR3 is 13 residues long. V was clipped by 1 base and J by 4 bases, with 7 bases between them. Germline assignment: CDR1 LGHNA and CDR2 YSLEER. CDR3 in amino acids: CASSQVGVYGYTF. The CDR3 DNA reads as TGCGCCAGCAGCCAAGTTGGGGTCTATGGCTACACCTTC.

This clonotype was observed a few times. The V and J genes are TRBV6-5 and TRBJ1-1; D gene ambiguous. The CDR3 is 13 residues long. Between the trimmed V and J ends, which lost 8 bases and 1 base, there was a span of 11 bases. Germline V gene data show CDR1 as MNHEY and CDR2 as SVGAGI. The DNA of the CDR3 is TGTGCCAGCGGAAGGGTCACGAACACTGAAGCTTTCTTT. Translated, it gives CASGRVTNTEAFF.

In regard to this clonotype: Being one base from a much bigger clone, this may be a read error. V and J are TRBV7-4 and TRBJ2-7; TRBD1 or TRBD2 may be the D gene (5 bases each). The V gene's germline CDR1 is SGHVT and CDR2 SQSDAQ. V lost 5 bases and J 10 bases, leaving 21 bases between the germline ends. The CDR3 runs 14 residues. CDR3 nucleotides: TGTGCCAGCAGCGAGGGGTTTCACATGGATGATCAGTACTTC. Translating it yields CASSEGFHMDDQYF.

This chain uses TRBV5-1 with TRBJ2-3, with D possibly TRBD1 on 5 matching bases. The V gene's germline CDR1 is SGHRS and CDR2 YFSETQ. V shed 3 bases and J shed 2 bases, with 13 bases lying between them. The CDR3 spans 15 residues. CDR3 residues: CASSSTGESTDTQYF. As DNA, the CDR3 is TGCGCCAGCAGCTCCACAGGAGAATCCACAGATACGCAGTATTTT.

The J gene is TRBJ2-3, the V gene TRBV11-2, with TRBD1 as a possible D gene (6 bases). The germline gives CDR1 SGHAT, CDR2 FQNNGV. This CDR3 contains 16 residues. V lost 5 bases to trimming and J lost 2 bases, with 17 bases between them. CDR3 loop: CASSPTGTTHTDTQYF. The CDR3 DNA reads TGTGCCAGCAGCCCGACCGGGACAACACACACAGATACGCAGTATTTT. The complete variable domain, with remaining parts taken from reference TRBV11-2 and TRBJ2-3, reads EAGVAQSPRYKIIEKRQSVAFWCNPISGHATLYWYQQILGQGPKLLIQFQNNGVVDDSQLPKDRFSAERLKGVDSTLKIQPAKLEDSAVYLCASSPTGTTHTDTQYFGPGTRLTVL.

V is TRBV29-1 and J is TRBJ2-5, with 11 bases identical to TRBD2. Germline CDR1 reads SQVTM; CDR2 reads ANQGSEA. The CDR3 length is 16 residues. With 1 base clipped from V and 2 bases from J, the junction kept 6 bases outside the gene matches. The CDR3 nucleotides read TGCAGCGTTGAAGGAGGACTAGCGGGTCCGCAAGAGACCCAGTACTTC. This gives the protein CSVEGGLAGPQETQYF. The full variable domain, with the rest looked up from reference TRBV29-1 and TRBJ2-5, is SAVISQKPSRDICQRGTSLTIQCQVDSQVTMMFWYRQQPGQSLTLIATANQGSEATYESGFVIDKFPISRPNLTFSTLTVSNMSPEDSSIYLCSVEGGLAGPQETQYFGPGTRLLVL.

As regards this clonotype: At one boundary the junction diverges from the germline segment, which might be a read error. This chain joins TRBV29-1 and TRBJ2-1; 9 bases map to TRBD1. Germline values: CDR1 SQVTM, CDR2 ANQGSEA. This CDR3 contains 12 residues. The CDR3 loop reads CSVEDRGLEQFF. The CDR3, as DNA: TGCAGCGTAGAAGACAGGGGGTTAGAGCAGTTCTTC.

This clonotype has just a few counts. The V gene is TRBV12-5, the J gene TRBJ2-7, with D unclear. CDR1 LGHNT and CDR2 FRNRAP come from the germline V gene. V shed 6 bases and J shed 5 bases, with 8 bases lying between them. The CDR3 covers 11 residues. For the CDR3, the DNA is TGTGCTAGTGGCCCCAGCCACGAGCAGTACTTC. This translates into CASGPSHEQYF. The whole variable domain, remainder taken from reference TRBV12-5 and TRBJ2-7, is DARVTQTPRHKVTEMGQEVTMRCQPILGHNTVFWYRQTMMQGLELLAYFRNRAPLDDSGMPKDRFSAEMPDATLATLKIQPSEPRDSAVYFCASGPSHEQYFGPGTRLTVT.

A remark on this clonotype: An end of the junction differs from the germline gene, which may be a read error. The V call is TRBV7-2, the J call TRBJ1-1, with D unclear. Germline V gives CDR1 SGHTA, CDR2 FQGNSA. This CDR3 is built from 12 residues. The CDR3 is CASSFRVPEAFF. CDR3 in DNA: TGTGCTAGCAGCTTCCGTGTCCCGGAAGCTTTCTTT.

The sample holds a few counts of this clonotype. A single base separates this from a much larger clone, so it may be a read error. The V and J genes are TRBV5-1 and TRBJ1-4; 10 bases map to TRBD1. V lost 4 bases to trimming and J lost 5 bases; unmatched junction nucleotides: 2. The CDR3 runs to 14 residues. CDR1 is SGHRS and CDR2 is YFSETQ in the germline V gene. DNA of the CDR3: TGCGCCAGCAGCACGGGACAGGGGAATGAAAAACTGTTTTTT. It encodes CASSTGQGNEKLFF.

This rearrangement joins TRBV3-1 to TRBJ2-7, with D possibly being TRBD2 (6 bases). From germline, CDR1 is LGHDT and CDR2 YNNKEL (reference sequence). The CDR3 consists of 16 residues. The ends were cut back, 0 bases at V and 1 base at J, with 13 bases in the middle. CDR3 sequence reads: CASSQDIAAYSYEQYF. CDR3 nucleotide sequence: TGTGCCAGCAGCCAAGATATAGCGGCCTATTCCTACGAGCAGTACTTC.

The chain has TRBV2 and TRBJ1-5; no definite D call. Trimming shortened V by 6 bases and J by 0 bases, and 12 bases separated the two germline ends. The CDR3 is made up of 15 amino acids. The germline V gene has CDR1 SNHLY and CDR2 FYNNEI. The CDR3 bases are TGTGCCAGCAGCCCCCGGGATACTAGCAATCAGCCCCAGCATTTT. Translated, it gives CASSPRDTSNQPQHF.

This clonotype turned up a few times. The chain couples TRBV5-6 to TRBJ2-7; the match to TRBD2 covers 7 bases. This CDR3 has 16 amino acids. The germline gives CDR1 SGHDT, CDR2 YYEEEE. V lost 1 base, J lost 1 base, and 8 bases stayed unmatched. CDR3 bases: TGTGCCAGCAGCTTGATAGGTGGGGAGGGGTCCTACGAGCAGTACTTC. It specifies CASSLIGGEGSYEQYF.

The chain employs TRBV10-3 and TRBJ1-2; a weak D match, TRBD1 (6 bases). Germline CDR1 is ENHRY and CDR2 is SYGVKD. V was trimmed by 7 bases and J by 3 bases, leaving 18 bases between them. The CDR3 sequence is 15 residues long. DNA of the CDR3: TGTGCCATCAAGGAGGGGGTCTCGCCATACTATGGCTACACCTTC. Its protein product is CAIKEGVSPYYGYTF.

The chain couples TRBV7-2 to TRBJ2-5; TRBD2 agrees at 9 bases. With 2 bases clipped from V and 11 bases from J, the junction kept 21 bases outside the gene matches. The CDR3 is 18 residues long. Germline V lookup: CDR1 SGHTA, CDR2 FQGNSA. CDR3: CASSLRRSAAGGYNEQYF. In DNA form, the CDR3 reads TGTGCCAGCAGCTTAAGGAGGTCAGCGGCGGGGGGGTACAATGAGCAGTACTTC.

This clonotype was found many times. The chain carries TRBV12-3 or TRBV12-4 and TRBJ1-1; no clear D gene. Between the trimmed V and J ends, which lost 5 bases and 4 bases, there was a span of 11 bases. The CDR3 consists of 13 residues. CDR3 in DNA: TGTGCCAGCAGTGATCGGACGAGCACTGAAGCTTTCTTT. This translates into CASSDRTSTEAFF.

This clonotype has more than one count but fewer than ten. The chain uses TRBV20-1 and TRBJ1-1; D is perhaps TRBD1 (5 bases). The germline CDR1 and CDR2 sequences are DFQATT and SNEGSKA (reference sequence). V lost 6 bases, J lost 6 bases, and 20 bases lay in between. CDR3 size: 14 residues. CDR3 DNA: TGCAGTGCAACCCCCCCCTCCCAGGGACCTGAAGCTTTCTTT. Translation: CSATPPSQGPEAFF.

Note on this clonotype: A read error may account for a junction end that differs from germline. The chain recombines TRBV20-1 with TRBJ2-1; unclear D gene. The CDR3 is 13 residues long. The germline gives CDR1 DFQATT, CDR2 SNEGSKA (reference sequence). The CDR3 region is CSASELAGDERFF. The CDR3 DNA sequence: TGCAGTGCTAGTGAATTAGCTGGCGATGAGCGGTTCTTC.

This clonotype was seen a few times. DNA of the CDR3: TGTGCCAGCAGCGTAGGGGGTAATAGCCTTCGCACAGATACGCAGTATTTT. Translation gives CASSVGGNSLRTDTQYF. This chain links TRBV9 with TRBJ2-3; D is unclear. The CDR3 loop spans 17 amino acids. The V and J ends lost 0 bases and 1 base respectively, with 15 bases between them. Germline-derived CDR1 and CDR2 are SGDLS and YYNGEE. The whole variable domain, filled in from reference TRBV9 and TRBJ2-3, reads DSGVTQTPKHLITATGQRVTLRCSPRSGDLSVYWYQQSLDQGLQFLIQYYNGEERAKGNILERFSAQQFPDLHSELNLSSLELGDSALYFCASSVGGNSLRTDTQYFGPGTRLTVL.

This clonotype was counted between two and nine times. V and J are TRBV7-9 and TRBJ1-4; D might be TRBD1 (6 bases). Germline CDR1 reads SEHNR; CDR2 reads FQNEAQ (reference sequence). Trimming stripped 11 bases from V and 8 bases from J, with 12 bases between. The CDR3 spans 11 residues. CDR3 sequence: CAPEGVEKLFF. As DNA, the CDR3 is TGTGCCCCGGAGGGGGTCGAAAAACTGTTTTTT.

This chain connects TRBV6-5 to TRBJ2-1, with D possibly being TRBD2 (5 bases). V lost 6 bases and J 3 bases, leaving 12 bases between the germline ends. This CDR3 spans 14 amino acids. Germline V gene data show CDR1 as MNHEY and CDR2 as SVGAGI. The DNA for the CDR3 is TGTGCCAGCAGCCCGGGGAAGGGCTACAATGAGCAGTTCTTC. Translated, it gives CASSPGKGYNEQFF.

This clonotype was found a few times. V gene TRBV7-9 combines with J gene TRBJ2-1, with D perhaps given as TRBD1 or TRBD2 (5 bases each). V dropped 1 base and J dropped 2 bases, with 12 bases sitting between them. Germline CDR1 reads SEHNR; CDR2 reads FQNEAQ (reference sequence). The CDR3 is 16 residues long. The CDR3 DNA sequence: TGTGCCAGCAGCTTAGAGGGACGCATCACCTACAATGAGCAGTTCTTC. It specifies CASSLEGRITYNEQFF. Filled out from reference TRBV7-9 and TRBJ2-1, the complete variable domain reads DTGVSQNPRHKITKRGQNVTFRCDPISEHNRLYWYRQTLGQGPEFLTYFQNEAQLEKSRLLSDRFSAERPKGSFSTLEIQRTEQGDSAMYLCASSLEGRITYNEQFFGPGTRLTVL.

The chain couples TRBV7-9 to TRBJ2-7, with 10 bases matching TRBD1. This CDR3 has 15 amino acids. With 1 base clipped from V and 3 bases from J, the junction kept 3 bases outside the gene matches. Germline values: CDR1 SEHNR, CDR2 FQNEAQ (reference sequence). The CDR3 region is CASSLGDRGIYEQYF. CDR3 DNA sequence: TGTGCCAGCAGCTTAGGGGACAGGGGAATCTACGAGCAGTACTTC.

The rearrangement uses TRBV7-2 and TRBJ2-1; 10 positions match TRBD2. V lost 8 bases and J lost 5; bases outside the gene matches: 6. Germline CDR1 reads SGHTA; CDR2 reads FQGNSA. This CDR3 contains 14 residues. Written as DNA, the CDR3 is TGTGCCAGCTGTGGACTAGCGGCCAACAATGAGCAGTTCTTC. Translation: CASCGLAANNEQFF.

The J gene is TRBJ2-3, the V gene TRBV7-2, with 9 positions matching TRBD1. The CDR3 is 12 amino acids. Germline V CDR1 and CDR2: SGHTA, FQGNSA. V lost 5 bases, J lost 11 bases, and 5 bases stayed unmatched. As DNA, the CDR3 is TGTGCCAGCAGCCCAGGACAGGGGTGGCAGTATTTT. It translates to CASSPGQGWQYF.

The chain is built from TRBV20-1 and TRBJ2-3, with 8 bases lining up with TRBD2. Trimming at V came to 4 bases and at J to 4 bases, leaving 10 bases not matched to a gene. The CDR3 length is 15 residues. CDR1 DFQATT and CDR2 SNEGSKA come from the germline V gene (reference sequence). The CDR3 sequence: CSATTGSGSPDTQYF. In nucleotides, the CDR3 is TGCAGTGCTACCACGGGCAGCGGGAGCCCAGATACGCAGTATTTT.